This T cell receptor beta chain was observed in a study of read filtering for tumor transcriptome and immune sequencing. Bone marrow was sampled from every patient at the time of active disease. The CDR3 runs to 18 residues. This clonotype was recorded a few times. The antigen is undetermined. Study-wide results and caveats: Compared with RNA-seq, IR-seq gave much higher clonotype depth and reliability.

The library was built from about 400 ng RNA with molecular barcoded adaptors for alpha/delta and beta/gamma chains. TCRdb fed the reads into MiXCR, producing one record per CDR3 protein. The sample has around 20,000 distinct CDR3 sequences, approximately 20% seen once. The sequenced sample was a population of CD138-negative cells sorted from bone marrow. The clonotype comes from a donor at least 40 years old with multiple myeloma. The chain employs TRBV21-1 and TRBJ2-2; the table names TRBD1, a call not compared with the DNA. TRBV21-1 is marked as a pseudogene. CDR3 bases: TGTGCCAGCAGCAATGGAACGGGATGTCTTGGGGATGCCGGGGAGCTGTTTTTT. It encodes CASSNGTGCLGDAGELFF.